This T cell receptor (beta chain) came from a study of T cell responses to AZD1222 COVID-19 vaccine. Study at large: Researchers grouped second doses given at about 4 or about 12 weeks into one pool. General study points: None of the repertoires were sampled until the peak T cell response had passed.

About this clone: Antigen: not known. Different DNA sequences within this sample yield the same CDR3.

CDR1 and CDR2 (germline): LNHDA, SQIVND (reference sequence). V was pared by 2 bases and J by 7 bases, with 12 bases between. The CDR3 runs 15 residues. The protocol was immunoSEQ multiplex PCR, while the TCRdb copy is restricted to in-frame clones and leaves out a portion. The data show 100,000 to 150,000 clones, 70% to 90% seen once. Sequencing used peripheral blood, obtained on day 0 of AZD1222 vaccination. The chain is built from TRBV19 and TRBJ1-6; no clear D gene. This sequence originates from an adult in good health. CDR3 bases: TGTGCCAGTAGTATAAGACTCCTGGGGAATTCACCCCTCCACTTT. It codes for CASSIRLLGNSPLHF.